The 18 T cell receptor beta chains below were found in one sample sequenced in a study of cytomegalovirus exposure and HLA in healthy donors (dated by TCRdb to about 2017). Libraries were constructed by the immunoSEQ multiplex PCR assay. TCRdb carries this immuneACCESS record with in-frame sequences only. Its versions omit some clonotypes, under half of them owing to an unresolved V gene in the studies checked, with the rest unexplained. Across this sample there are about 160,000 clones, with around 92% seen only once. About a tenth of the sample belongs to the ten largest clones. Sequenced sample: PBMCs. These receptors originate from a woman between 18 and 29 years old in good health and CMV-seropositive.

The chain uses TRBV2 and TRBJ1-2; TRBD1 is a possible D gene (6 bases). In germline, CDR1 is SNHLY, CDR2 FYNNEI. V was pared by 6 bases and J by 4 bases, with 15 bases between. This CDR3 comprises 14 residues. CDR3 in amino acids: CASSSGEGSYGYTF. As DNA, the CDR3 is TGTGCCAGCAGCTCAGGGGAAGGAAGCTATGGCTACACCTTC.

This CDR3 is CASSPQGAYEQYF. The CDR3 coding sequence is TGTGCCAGCAGTCCCCAGGGGGCCTACGAGCAGTACTTC. The V and J genes are TRBV7-9 and TRBJ2-7, with 7 bases lining up with TRBD1. The J segment lost 2 bases and the V segment lost 6 bases, leaving 4 bases of the junction unmatched. The CDR3 contains 13 residues. Germline CDR1 is SEHNR and CDR2 is FQNEAQ (reference sequence).

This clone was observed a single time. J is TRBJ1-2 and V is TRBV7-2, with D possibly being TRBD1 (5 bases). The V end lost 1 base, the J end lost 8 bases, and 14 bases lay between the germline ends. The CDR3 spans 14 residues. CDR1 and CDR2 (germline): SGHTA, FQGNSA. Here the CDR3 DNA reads TGTGCCAGCAGCTTAGTTGGGGGGTCTAGGGGCTACACCTTC. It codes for CASSLVGGSRGYTF.

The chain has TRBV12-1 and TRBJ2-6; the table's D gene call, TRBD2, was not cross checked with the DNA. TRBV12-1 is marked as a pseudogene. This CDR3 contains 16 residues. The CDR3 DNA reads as TGTGCCAGCAGCTTTGTTAGCGACTCTGGGGCCAACGTCCTGACTTTC. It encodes CASSFVSDSGANVLTF.

The DNA of the CDR3 is TGTGCCAGCAGGACTACAGGGGAGGCGGAAAAACTGTTTTTT. Its translation: CASRTTGEAEKLFF. V and J are TRBV6-1 and TRBJ1-4, with TRBD1 matching over 7 bases. The CDR3 length is 14 residues. The V segment lost 6 bases and the J segment 8 bases; nucleotides outside the gene matches: 9. Germline CDR1 reads MNHNS; CDR2 reads SASEGT.

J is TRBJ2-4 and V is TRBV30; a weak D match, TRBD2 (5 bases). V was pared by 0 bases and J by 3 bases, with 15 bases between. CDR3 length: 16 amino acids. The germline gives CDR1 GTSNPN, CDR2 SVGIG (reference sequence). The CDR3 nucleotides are TGTGCCTGGAGTGTCCCCGAGCCGCGGGTCAAAAACATTCAGTACTTC. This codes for CAWSVPEPRVKNIQYF.

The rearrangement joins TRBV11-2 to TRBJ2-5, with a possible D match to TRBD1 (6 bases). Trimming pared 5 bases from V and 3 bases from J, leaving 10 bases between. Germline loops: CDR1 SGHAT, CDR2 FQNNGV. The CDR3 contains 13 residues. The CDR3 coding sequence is TGTGCCAGCAGCCCGGACAGTAAAGAGACCCAGTACTTC. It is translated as CASSPDSKETQYF. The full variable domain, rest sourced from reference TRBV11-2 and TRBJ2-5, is EAGVAQSPRYKIIEKRQSVAFWCNPISGHATLYWYQQILGQGPKLLIQFQNNGVVDDSQLPKDRFSAERLKGVDSTLKIQPAKLEDSAVYLCASSPDSKETQYFGPGTRLLVL.

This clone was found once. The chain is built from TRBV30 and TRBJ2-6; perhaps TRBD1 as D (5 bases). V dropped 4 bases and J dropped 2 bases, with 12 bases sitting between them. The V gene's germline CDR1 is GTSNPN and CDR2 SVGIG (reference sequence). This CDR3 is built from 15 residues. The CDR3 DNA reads TGTGCCTGGACCCTAGGGGTGGCTGGGGCCAACGTCCTGACTTTC. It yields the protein CAWTLGVAGANVLTF.

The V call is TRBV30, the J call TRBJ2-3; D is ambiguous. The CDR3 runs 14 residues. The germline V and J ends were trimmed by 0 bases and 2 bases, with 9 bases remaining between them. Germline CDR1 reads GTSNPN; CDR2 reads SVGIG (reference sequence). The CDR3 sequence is CAWSVLRFTDTQYF. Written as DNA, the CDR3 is TGTGCCTGGAGTGTACTCCGATTCACAGATACGCAGTATTTT. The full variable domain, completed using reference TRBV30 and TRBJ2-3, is SQTIHQWPATLVQPVGSPLSLECTVEGTSNPNLYWYRQAAGRGLQLLFYSVGIGQISSEVPQNLSASRPQDRQFILSSKKLLLSDSGFYLCAWSVLRFTDTQYFGPGTRLTVL.

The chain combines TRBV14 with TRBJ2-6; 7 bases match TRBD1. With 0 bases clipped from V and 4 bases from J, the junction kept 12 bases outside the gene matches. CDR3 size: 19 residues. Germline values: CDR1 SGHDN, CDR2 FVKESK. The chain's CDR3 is CASSQDNYGTARGANVLTF. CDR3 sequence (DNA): TGTGCCAGCAGCCAAGATAATTACGGGACAGCGAGGGGGGCCAACGTCCTGACTTTC.

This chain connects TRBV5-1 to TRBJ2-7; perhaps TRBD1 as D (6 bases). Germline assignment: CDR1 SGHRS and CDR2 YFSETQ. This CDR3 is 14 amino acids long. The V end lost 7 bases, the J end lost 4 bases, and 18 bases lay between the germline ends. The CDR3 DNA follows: TGCGCCAGCTGGAAAGGGACACAGATTTACGAGCAGTACTTC. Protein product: CASWKGTQIYEQYF.

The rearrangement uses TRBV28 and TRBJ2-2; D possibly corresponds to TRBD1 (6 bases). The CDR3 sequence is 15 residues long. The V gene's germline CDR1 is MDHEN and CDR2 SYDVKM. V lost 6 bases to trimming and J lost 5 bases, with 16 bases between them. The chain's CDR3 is CASSLQGSGTGELFF. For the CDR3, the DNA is TGTGCCAGCAGCCTCCAGGGGTCTGGGACCGGGGAGCTGTTTTTT.

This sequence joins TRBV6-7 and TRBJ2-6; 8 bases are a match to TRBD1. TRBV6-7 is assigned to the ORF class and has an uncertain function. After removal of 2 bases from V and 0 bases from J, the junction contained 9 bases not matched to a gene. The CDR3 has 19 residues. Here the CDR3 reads CASSYPPGQALSGANVLTF. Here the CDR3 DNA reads TGTGCCAGCAGTTACCCCCCGGGACAGGCCCTCTCTGGGGCCAACGTCCTGACTTTC.

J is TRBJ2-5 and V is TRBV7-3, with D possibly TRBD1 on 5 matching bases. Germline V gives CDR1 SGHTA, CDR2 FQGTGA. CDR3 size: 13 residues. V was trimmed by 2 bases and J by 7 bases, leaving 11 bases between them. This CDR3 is CASSLGRQGTQYF. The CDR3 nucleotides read TGTGCCAGCAGCTTAGGACGGCAGGGGACCCAGTACTTC.

CDR3 coding DNA: TGTGCCAGCAGCTGGAGGGGAGCTAGCACAGATACGCAGTATTTT. It encodes CASSWRGASTDTQYF. V usage is TRBV5-8 and J usage is TRBJ2-3, with D tentatively TRBD2 (6 bases). Germline V CDR1 and CDR2: SGHTS, YDEGEE. This CDR3 spans 15 amino acids. Trimming pared 3 bases from V and 0 bases from J, leaving 11 bases between.

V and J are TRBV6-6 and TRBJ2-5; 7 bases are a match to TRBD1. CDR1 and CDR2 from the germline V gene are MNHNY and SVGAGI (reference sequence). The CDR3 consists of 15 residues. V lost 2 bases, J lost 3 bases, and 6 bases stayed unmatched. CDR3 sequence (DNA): TGTGCCAGCAGTTACGGGCCCGGGACAGAAGAGACCCAGTACTTC. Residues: CASSYGPGTEETQYF.

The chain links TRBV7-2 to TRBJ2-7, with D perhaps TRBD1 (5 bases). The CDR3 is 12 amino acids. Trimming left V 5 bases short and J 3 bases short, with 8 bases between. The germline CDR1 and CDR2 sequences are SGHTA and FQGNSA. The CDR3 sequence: CASSQGYYEQYF. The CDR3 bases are TGTGCCAGCAGCCAGGGTTACTACGAGCAGTACTTC. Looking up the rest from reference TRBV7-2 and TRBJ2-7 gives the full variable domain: GAGVSQSPSNKVTEKGKDVELRCDPISGHTALYWYRQSLGQGLEFLIYFQGNSAPDKSGLPSDRFSAERTGGSVSTLTIQRTQQEDSAVYLCASSQGYYEQYFGPGTRLTVT.

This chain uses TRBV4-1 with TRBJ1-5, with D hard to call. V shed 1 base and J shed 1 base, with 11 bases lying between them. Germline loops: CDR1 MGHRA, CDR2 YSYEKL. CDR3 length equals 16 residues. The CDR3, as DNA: TGCGCCAGCAGCCAAGGCCCCACCGGGAGCAATCAGCCCCAGCATTTT. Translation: CASSQGPTGSNQPQHF.